These 14 T cell receptor beta chains were all obtained from the same sample, sequenced in a study of blood T cells in healthy people across ages. Together with a sample-barcoded 5' primer, a J-beta primer mix was included in a second PCR lasting about 7 to 12 cycles. TCRdb re-called the 5' RACE reads with MiXCR, one entry per CDR3 protein. This table holds roughly 1.9 million distinct CDR3 sequences, roughly 43% found once. Sequenced material: blood. The receptors were sampled from a human donor in good health.

This chain links TRBV4-3 with TRBJ1-2; D is perhaps TRBD1 (6 bases). Germline values: CDR1 LGHNA, CDR2 YSLEER. The CDR3 has 18 amino acids. The ends were cut back, 3 bases at V and 4 bases at J, with 24 bases in the middle. In nucleotides, the CDR3 is TGCGCCAGCAGCCATCGGGGTGACTATGGGGGCGTGGGCTATGGCTACACCTTC. It yields the protein CASSHRGDYGGVGYGYTF.

The chain links TRBV7-9 to TRBJ2-5, with a weak D call TRBD2 (6 bases). Germline loops: CDR1 SEHNR, CDR2 FQNEAQ (reference sequence). The length of the CDR3 is 14 residues. Trimming left V 5 bases short and J 4 bases short, with 14 bases between. The CDR3 reads CASSLAGSLETQYF. The CDR3 DNA reads as TGTGCCAGCAGCCTGGCGGGAAGCTTAGAGACCCAGTACTTC.

This clonotype was picked up a small number of times. J is TRBJ2-3 and V is TRBV7-2; either TRBD1 or TRBD2 may fit D (5 bases each). Trimming shortened V by 7 bases and J by 3 bases, and 14 bases separated the two germline ends. Germline lookup yields CDR1 SGHTA and CDR2 FQGNSA. The CDR3 totals 14 residues. CDR3 region: CASNPLRGTDTQYF. Written as DNA, the CDR3 is TGTGCCAGCAACCCACTGAGGGGAACAGATACGCAGTATTTT.

A few counts support this clonotype. The rearrangement uses TRBV3-1 and TRBJ2-3, with D unclear. This CDR3 region has 15 residues. Germline V lookup: CDR1 LGHDT, CDR2 YNNKEL (reference sequence). V was trimmed by 0 bases and J by 0 bases, leaving 7 bases between them. The CDR3 region has the DNA TGTGCCAGCAGCCAAGATCGGTTTAGCACAGATACGCAGTATTTT. This gives the protein CASSQDRFSTDTQYF.

The chain combines TRBV6-6 with TRBJ1-5, with D perhaps TRBD1 (5 bases). The CDR3 has 15 residues. V dropped 6 bases and J dropped 5 bases, with 17 bases sitting between them. The germline gives CDR1 MNHNY, CDR2 SVGAGI (reference sequence). CDR3 protein: CASRDPGVGDQPQHF. DNA of the CDR3: TGTGCCAGCAGAGATCCCGGGGTAGGGGATCAGCCCCAGCATTTT.

V gene TRBV9 combines with J gene TRBJ2-7; D unclear. The CDR3 sequence is 14 residues long. Germline V gene data show CDR1 as SGDLS and CDR2 as YYNGEE. The V end was cut by 0 bases, the J end by 2 bases, with 9 bases between. The CDR3 DNA sequence: TGTGCCAGCAGCGTAGCTGGATCGGCCTACGAGCAGTACTTC. The encoded protein is CASSVAGSAYEQYF.

This chain uses TRBV4-1 with TRBJ2-3; 7 bases map to TRBD1. Per germline, CDR1 MGHRA and CDR2 YSYEKL. CDR3 length: 15 amino acids. J gave up 5 bases and V 0 bases, and 5 bases lay outside the gene matches. For the CDR3, the DNA is TGCGCCAGCAGCCAAGAAAGGGGGCAAGGAGATACGCAGTATTTT. This sequence encodes CASSQERGQGDTQYF.

The genes are TRBV7-2 and TRBJ2-7; maybe TRBD1 (6 bases). Trimming cost V 6 bases and J 3 bases, with 12 bases left between them. The CDR3 length is 13 residues. The germline V gene has CDR1 SGHTA and CDR2 FQGNSA. The chain's CDR3 is CASRTTGNYEQYF. The CDR3 nucleotides read TGTGCCAGCAGGACTACAGGGAACTACGAGCAGTACTTC. Full variable domain (remainder filled in from reference TRBV7-2 and TRBJ2-7): GAGVSQSPSNKVTEKGKDVELRCDPISGHTALYWYRQSLGQGLEFLIYFQGNSAPDKSGLPSDRFSAERTGGSVSTLTIQRTQQEDSAVYLCASRTTGNYEQYFGPGTRLTVT.

V gene TRBV12-3 or TRBV12-4 combines with J gene TRBJ2-3; possibly TRBD1 for D (6 bases). Trimming shortened V by 6 bases and J by 2 bases, and 18 bases separated the two germline ends. The CDR3 sequence is 16 residues long. The CDR3 DNA reads TGTGCCAGCAGCACAGGGTTTGGAGGCCTCACAGATACGCAGTATTTT. Translating gives CASSTGFGGLTDTQYF.

The chain has TRBV5-1 and TRBJ2-3; 10 nucleotides align to TRBD2. After removal of 4 bases from V and 4 bases from J, the junction contained 6 bases not matched to a gene. Germline CDR1 reads SGHRS; CDR2 reads YFSETQ. CDR3 length equals 15 residues. The CDR3 here is CASSEIGLAADTQYF. The CDR3 DNA reads as TGCGCCAGCAGCGAGATCGGACTAGCGGCAGATACGCAGTATTTT.

The chain recombines TRBV4-2 with TRBJ1-5; D is possibly TRBD1 (5 bases). This CDR3 is 17 amino acids long. Trimming removed 0 bases from V and 2 bases from J, with 14 bases in between. The germline gives CDR1 LGHNA, CDR2 YNFKEQ. This CDR3 reads CASSQDPWGEGNQPQHF. The CDR3 DNA reads as TGTGCCAGCAGCCAAGATCCCTGGGGGGAGGGCAATCAGCCCCAGCATTTT.

The V gene is TRBV10-2, the J gene TRBJ1-3, with TRBD1 matching 9 bases. This CDR3 contains 14 residues. Trimming took 8 bases from V and 4 from J; bases not matched to a gene: 6. The V gene's germline CDR1 is WSHSY and CDR2 SAAADI. CDR3 DNA sequence: TGCGCCAGCGAACAGGGGGCGCAGGGAAACACCATATATTTT. This encodes CASEQGAQGNTIYF.

The chain uses TRBV15 and TRBJ1-3; D is ambiguous. The V gene's germline CDR1 is LNHNV and CDR2 YYDKDF (reference sequence). The CDR3 sequence is 13 residues long. The V and J ends lost 3 bases and 8 bases respectively, with 11 bases between them. The CDR3 DNA reads as TGTGCCACCAGCAGTGAACTAGTGGACACCATATATTTT. Amino acids: CATSSELVDTIYF.

The chain links TRBV30 to TRBJ2-7; D is perhaps TRBD1 (6 bases). Germline values: CDR1 GTSNPN, CDR2 SVGIG (reference sequence). This CDR3 is 14 amino acids long. V was cut by 3 bases and J by 3 bases, with 15 bases left in between. CDR3 residues: CAWSPRTELYEQYF. CDR3 sequence (DNA): TGTGCCTGGAGCCCTAGGACAGAACTCTACGAGCAGTACTTC.